This T cell receptor beta chain was captured by sequencing in a study of blood T cell repertoires in COVID-19 (dated by TCRdb to 2020 to 2022). Regarding the research as a whole: Samples from collaborators originated in the United States, Italy and Spain and spanned both the acute and convalescent phases of COVID-19. The material from the prospective study consisted of cDNA or gDNA derived from T cells, B-cell-depleted T cells, or PBMCs. The dataset comprised deeply sampled blood TCRbeta repertoires from subjects exposed to, actively infected with, or recovered from COVID-19. The repertoires were made available in a free public database intended to serve as a resource for research on the immune response to SARS-CoV-2. The samples were drawn from two sources: the first 160 participants of the ongoing ImmuneRACE study, and approximately 1,300 subjects contributed by 6 global collaborators. A de-identified subject ID, COVID-19 status, age in years and sex were almost always included in the sample metadata. Where available, HLA class I and class II types were obtained from metadata supplied by the sample provider rather than from assay-based typing.

Overall study outcomes, separate from this receptor: The quantity of clinical and demographic metadata differed by source and by participant and was supplied without curation.

The immunoSEQ Assay, a bias-controlled multiplex PCR, was used to amplify TCRbeta CDR3 regions from genomic DNA. As for the authors' bioinformatics: The number of nucleated cells in each sample was estimated from the amplification of reference gene primers within the assay. To quantify the absolute abundance of each unique TCRbeta CDR3 rearrangement, sequence reads were collapsed and filtered. For each sample, productive Simpson clonality was calculated as the square root of Simpson's diversity index over productive rearrangements. TCRdb mirrors the immuneACCESS table, restricted to in-frame sequences. Some clones are absent from its copies; in checked studies, under half trace to an unresolved V gene, and the reason for the others is unknown. The D gene and trimming were derived from the DNA, and the V and J assignments and clone size from that table. This sample gives 110,000 to 150,000 clones in total; roughly 85% of them show up just once. Of the sample, around 3.2% falls within the top ten clones.

Taken from the germline V gene, the CDR1 and CDR2 loops are MNHEY and SVGAGI. Its CDR3 holds 13 amino acids, cysteine through phenylalanine. Just the 39-base CDR3 DNA is kept, in frame starting at base 1. As concerns this clone: This receptor's antigen is unknown. Sequence at one end of the junction differs from germline and may be a read error.

Collaborating institutions collected whole blood in K2EDTA tubes following their own protocols. Collaborator samples were shipped for TCRbeta analysis as frozen whole blood, isolated PBMCs, or DNA extracted from either sample type. The receptor chain draws on TRBV6-5 and TRBJ1-1, with an unclear D gene assignment. This clonotype was obtained from a man between 50 and 59 years old with acute or convalescent COVID-19. Sequenced input: peripheral blood. The DNA reads TGTTCCAGCAGAACTTTTATGAACACTGAAGCTTTCTTT. This encodes CSSRTFMNTEAFF.